This T cell receptor beta chain was found in a study of T-cell reconstitution after alpha-beta-depleted transplantation in children. The CDR3 length is 16 residues. J gave up 7 bases and V 7 bases, and 14 bases lay outside the gene matches. Molecular barcoding with unique molecular identifiers was used for the TCRbeta library. TCRdb processed the PCR reads anew with MiXCR; each CDR3 protein has one entry. The sample shows roughly 76,000 distinct CDR3 sequences, approximately 11% of them seen only once. Many counts were recorded for this clonotype. This rearrangement joins TRBV12-3 or TRBV12-4 to TRBJ2-1; TRBD2 matches at 9 bases. Source: PBMCs, taken before TCRalphabeta/CD19-depleted stem cell transplant. This TCR derives from a boy between 5 and 17 years old with acute myeloid leukemia, due to receive a stem cell transplant. DNA of the CDR3: TGTGCCAGCAAACTAGCGGGCCCCTCCTCTGGAAATGAGCAGTTCTTC. As protein: CASKLAGPSSGNEQFF.